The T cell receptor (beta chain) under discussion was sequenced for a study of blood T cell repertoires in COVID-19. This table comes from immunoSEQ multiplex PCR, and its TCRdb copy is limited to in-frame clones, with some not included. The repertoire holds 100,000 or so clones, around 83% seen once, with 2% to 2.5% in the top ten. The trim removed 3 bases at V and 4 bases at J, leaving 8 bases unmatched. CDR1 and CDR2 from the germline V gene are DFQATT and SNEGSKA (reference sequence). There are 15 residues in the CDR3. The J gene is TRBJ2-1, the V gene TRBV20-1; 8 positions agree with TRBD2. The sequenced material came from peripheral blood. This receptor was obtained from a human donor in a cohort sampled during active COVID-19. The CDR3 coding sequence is TGCAGTGCTAGTGCCCCGGGACTAGGGTACAATGAGCAGTTCTTC. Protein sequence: CSASAPGLGYNEQFF.